These 5 T cell receptor beta chains share one sample of origin, sequenced in a study of beta chain features in type 1 diabetes. Study observations and caveats: Significant though moderate, a shortening of TCRB CDR3s appeared in all four CD4+ subsets of Type 1 diabetes patients.

Sequencing targeted expressed TCRB transcripts, as all isolated RNA had been reverse transcribed. Libraries were prepared by immunoSEQ multiplex PCR; TCRdb keeps only in-frame clonotypes and omits some of them. This sample has a few hundred thousand clones, with over 9% found just once. Antigen specificity for these receptors is unknown. Sequencing was carried out using central memory CD4+ T cells from blood. These receptors were obtained from a man aged 30 to 45 with type 1 diabetes.

On this clone: The same CDR3 can be traced to other DNA sequences in this sample. The V and J genes are TRBV5-1 and TRBJ1-4; D gene unclear. V lost 4 bases to trimming and J lost 0 bases, with 7 bases between them. CDR1 and CDR2 from the germline V gene are SGHRS and YFSETQ. This CDR3 contains 14 residues. The CDR3 loop is CASSLGSTNEKLFF. The CDR3 nucleotides read TGCGCCAGCAGCCTTGGCTCAACTAATGAAAAACTGTTTTTT. Looking up the rest from reference TRBV5-1 and TRBJ1-4 gives the full variable domain: KAGVTQTPRYLIKTRGQQVTLSCSPISGHRSVSWYQQTPGQGLQFLFEYFSETQRNKGNFPGRFSGRQFSNSRSEMNVSTLELGDSALYLCASSLGSTNEKLFFGSGTQLSVL.

This rearrangement joins TRBV11-2 to TRBJ2-1; 10 bases map to TRBD2. Trimming cost V 3 bases and J 2 bases; bases outside gene matches: 7. The CDR3 spans 17 residues. In germline, CDR1 is SGHAT, CDR2 FQNNGV. CDR3 DNA: TGTGCCAGCAGCTTGTACCCAGCGGGAGGGCCCTACAATGAGCAGTTCTTC. It specifies CASSLYPAGGPYNEQFF.

The chain has TRBV5-4 and TRBJ2-7; D is ambiguous. Trimming removed 0 bases from V and 5 bases from J, with 9 bases in between. Germline values: CDR1 SGHNT, CDR2 YYREEE (reference sequence). CDR3 length: 13 residues. This CDR3 reads CASSLAVENEQYF. The CDR3 nucleotides are TGTGCCAGCAGCTTGGCCGTAGAGAACGAGCAGTACTTC.

V is TRBV7-6 and J is TRBJ2-1; D might be TRBD2 (5 bases). V was cut by 1 base and J by 0 bases, with 10 bases left in between. This CDR3 is 16 amino acids long. Germline CDR1 reads SGHVS; CDR2 reads FNYEAQ. The chain's CDR3 is CASSLGGLGSYNEQFF. As DNA, the CDR3 is TGTGCCAGCAGCTTAGGCGGACTGGGCTCCTACAATGAGCAGTTCTTC.

This clone was seen a few times. The chain has TRBV28 and TRBJ2-7; possible D gene TRBD2, 6 bases. CDR3 length equals 12 residues. Looked up from germline, CDR1 is MDHEN and CDR2 is SYDVKM. Trimming cost V 7 bases and J 3 bases, with 10 bases left between them. The CDR3: CASTLGGYEQYF. The CDR3 DNA follows: TGTGCCAGCACCCTGGGGGGCTACGAGCAGTACTTC.